Each of the 13 T cell receptor beta chains below was sequenced from the same sample in a study of blood T cell repertoires in COVID-19. Method: immunoSEQ multiplex PCR; TCRdb's copy keeps in-frame clones and lacks some. The table shows about 380,000 clones, with more than 75% occurring only once. The sample taken for sequencing was PBMCs or T cells enriched from blood (not recorded which). All receptors come from a woman between 18 and 29 years old who had recovered from COVID-19.

The sample holds a few counts of this clone. CDR3 sequence: CASGAMRMKVNTEAFF. The CDR3 region has the DNA TGTGCCAGCGGGGCAATGAGGATGAAGGTCAACACTGAAGCTTTCTTT. The chain combines TRBV2 with TRBJ1-1; a weak D match, TRBD1 (5 bases). Looked up from germline, CDR1 is SNHLY and CDR2 is FYNNEI. V lost 8 bases to trimming and J lost 2 bases, with 21 bases between them. The CDR3 is 16 amino acids.

The V and J genes are TRBV4-3 and TRBJ1-5; no clear D. In germline, CDR1 is LGHNA, CDR2 YSLEER. The CDR3 has 13 amino acids. Trimming pared 1 base from V and 5 bases from J, leaving 6 bases between. CDR3 sequence (DNA): TGCGCCAGCAGCCAAGTCGGGTATCAGCCCCAGCATTTT. Its translation is CASSQVGYQPQHF.

The chain uses TRBV4-2 and TRBJ1-5; 7 bases match TRBD1. The length of the CDR3 is 19 residues. Germline V lookup: CDR1 LGHNA, CDR2 YNFKEQ. The trim removed 4 bases at V and 3 bases at J, leaving 18 bases unmatched. CDR3 loop: CASSPSQGSHPSTNQPQHF. In DNA, the CDR3 is TGTGCCAGCAGCCCTTCACAGGGGAGTCACCCCAGTACCAATCAGCCCCAGCATTTT.

The V gene is TRBV5-1, the J gene TRBJ2-5; 7 bases fit TRBD1. Per germline, CDR1 SGHRS and CDR2 YFSETQ. The J segment lost 3 bases and the V segment lost 2 bases, leaving 1 base of the junction unmatched. This CDR3 has 13 amino acids. As DNA, the CDR3 is TGCGCCAGCAGCTTCCAGGGGGAAGAGACCCAGTACTTC. Its translation is CASSFQGEETQYF.

The chain's CDR3 is CASSSTGTDTQYF. In DNA, the CDR3 is TGTGCCAGCAGCTCCACGGGCACAGATACGCAGTATTTT. The rearrangement joins TRBV7-3 to TRBJ2-3; D call uncertain. V was cut by 4 bases and J by 1 base, with 6 bases left in between. Germline loops: CDR1 SGHTA, CDR2 FQGTGA. The length of the CDR3 is 13 residues.

The chain recombines TRBV5-1 with TRBJ1-3, with 7 bases that match TRBD1. V was pared by 3 bases and J by 0 bases, with 6 bases of the junction left unmatched. Germline CDR1 reads SGHRS; CDR2 reads YFSETQ. CDR3 size: 16 residues. CDR3 nucleotide sequence: TGCGCCAGCAGCTCGACAGGGCTTGACTCTGGAAACACCATATATTTT. It specifies CASSSTGLDSGNTIYF.

The chain has TRBV30 and TRBJ1-1; 7 nucleotides agree with TRBD1. Per germline, CDR1 GTSNPN and CDR2 SVGIG (reference sequence). The CDR3 is 14 residues long. The ends lost 4 bases at V and 3 bases at J; junction bases unmatched: 8. CDR3 amino acids: CAWTWGRGDTEAFF. The DNA of the CDR3 is TGTGCCTGGACCTGGGGCAGGGGGGACACTGAAGCTTTCTTT.

The CDR3 spells CASSLQWRDGAYSPLHF. The DNA of the CDR3 is TGTGCCAGCAGCTTGCAGTGGCGGGATGGGGCCTATTCACCCCTCCACTTT. The genes are TRBV5-5 and TRBJ1-6; D is possibly TRBD1 (5 bases). This CDR3 is 17 amino acids long. V was shortened by 1 base and J by 8 bases, with 19 bases between the two germline ends. The germline V gene encodes CDR1 SGHKS and CDR2 YYEKEE (reference sequence).

This clone was counted once. The genes are TRBV11-1 and TRBJ2-5, with 8 bases that match TRBD1. V dropped 5 bases and J dropped 3; count of bases not matched to a gene: 5. The CDR3 is made up of 14 amino acids. The germline CDR1 and CDR2 sequences are SGHAT and FQDESV (reference sequence). The CDR3 loop reads CASSAGQVEETQYF. The CDR3 region has the DNA TGTGCCAGCAGCGCGGGACAGGTCGAAGAGACCCAGTACTTC.

The CDR3 reads CASSGPDRGNQPQHF. In nucleotides, the CDR3 is TGTGCCAGCAGTGGGCCGGACAGGGGAAATCAGCCCCAGCATTTT. This sequence joins TRBV6-2 or TRBV6-3 and TRBJ1-5; TRBD1 matches at 9 bases. The germline gives CDR1 MNHEY, CDR2 SVGEGT. This CDR3 has 15 amino acids. V was clipped by 5 bases and J by 4 bases; unmatched bases: 6.

Regarding this clone: Other nucleotide sequences in the sample specify the same CDR3. V and J are TRBV19 and TRBJ1-6; D may be TRBD1 (6 bases). Trimming took off 5 bases at V and 4 bases at J, with 6 bases between the two ends. Per the germline V gene, CDR1 is LNHDA and CDR2 is SQIVND (reference sequence). CDR3 length: 13 residues. The CDR3 here is CASSQGYNSPLHF. Written as DNA, the CDR3 is TGTGCCAGTAGTCAGGGGTATAATTCACCCCTCCACTTT.

This clone came up once. The J gene is TRBJ1-1, the V gene TRBV3-1 (or the pseudogene TRBV3-2); perhaps TRBD1 as D (6 bases). From germline, CDR1 is LGHDT and CDR2 YNNKEL (reference sequence). The ends were cut back, 2 bases at V and 7 bases at J, with 11 bases in the middle. CDR3 length equals 13 residues. CDR3 sequence (DNA): TGTGCCAGCAGCCAACGCGGGGGCCGTGAAGCTTTCTTT. It yields the protein CASSQRGGREAFF.

In this sample, this clone turned up a few times. The chain has TRBV5-1 and TRBJ1-2, with TRBD1 as a possible D gene (5 bases). The CDR3 is 15 amino acids. With 5 bases removed from V and 4 bases from J, the gap between germline ends came to 18 bases. Germline-derived CDR1 and CDR2 are SGHRS and YFSETQ. CDR3 loop: CASSSSGGNFYGYTF. The CDR3 DNA is TGCGCCAGCAGTTCATCGGGGGGGAACTTCTATGGCTACACCTTC.